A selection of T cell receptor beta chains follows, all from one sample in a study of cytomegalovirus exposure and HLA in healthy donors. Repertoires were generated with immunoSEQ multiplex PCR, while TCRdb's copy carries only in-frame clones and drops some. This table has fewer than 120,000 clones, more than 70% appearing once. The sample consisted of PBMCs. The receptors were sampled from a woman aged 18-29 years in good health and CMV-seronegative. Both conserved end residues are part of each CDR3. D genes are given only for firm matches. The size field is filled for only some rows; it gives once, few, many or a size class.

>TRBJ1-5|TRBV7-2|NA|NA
CASSSVLQGRGNQPQHF
TGTGCCAGCAGCTCGGTCCTACAGGGACGGGGCAATCAGCCCCAGCATTTT
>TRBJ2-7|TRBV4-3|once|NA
CASSQGTSYEQYF
TGCGCCAGCAGCCAAGGAACATCGTACGAGCAGTACTTC
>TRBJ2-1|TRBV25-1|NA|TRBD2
CASSGTSGLYNEQFF
TGTGCCAGCAGTGGGACTAGCGGATTATACAATGAGCAGTTCTTC
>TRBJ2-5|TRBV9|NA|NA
CASSVGQQETQYF
TGTGCCAGCAGCGTAGGACAGCAAGAGACCCAGTACTTC
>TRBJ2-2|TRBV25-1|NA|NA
CASSEVGSVYTGELFF
TGTGCCAGCAGTGAAGTGGGCTCAGTCTACACCGGGGAGCTGTTTTTT
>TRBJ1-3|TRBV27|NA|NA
CASSADGQSGNTIYF
TGTGCCAGCAGTGCTGACGGACAATCTGGAAACACCATATATTTT
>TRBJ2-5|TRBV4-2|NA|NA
CASSQGEEETQYF
TGTGCCAGCAGCCAAGGCGAGGAAGAGACCCAGTACTTC
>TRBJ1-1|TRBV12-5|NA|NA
CASGWGVNTEAFF
TGTGCTAGTGGTTGGGGGGTGAACACTGAAGCTTTCTTT
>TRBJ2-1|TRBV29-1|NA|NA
CSVGRVAGEQFF
TGCAGCGTTGGGCGGGTGGCGGGTGAGCAGTTCTTC
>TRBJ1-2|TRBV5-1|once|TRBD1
CASSSLGSRGHGYTF
TGCGCCAGCAGCTCCCTGGGGTCGAGGGGGCACGGCTACACCTTC
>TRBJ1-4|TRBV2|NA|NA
CASSVAVGLGEKLFF
TGTGCCAGCAGTGTGGCCGTTGGGCTCGGTGAAAAACTGTTTTTT
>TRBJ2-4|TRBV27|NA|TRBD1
CASRVLGTGNKNIQYF
TGTGCCAGCAGGGTACTCGGGACAGGGAATAAAAACATTCAGTACTTC
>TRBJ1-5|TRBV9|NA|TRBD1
CASTAGTGNNQPQHF
TGTGCCAGCACCGCCGGGACAGGTAACAATCAGCCCCAGCATTTT
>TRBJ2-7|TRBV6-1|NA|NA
CASSEALNEAQYF
TGTGCCAGCAGTGAAGCGCTGAACGAGGCGCAGTACTTC
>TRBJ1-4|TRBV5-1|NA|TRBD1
CASSARTGGYEKLFF
TGCGCCAGCAGCGCCAGGACAGGGGGCTATGAAAAACTGTTTTTT
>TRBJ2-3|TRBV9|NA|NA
CASSGRTDTQYF
TGTGCCAGCAGCGGTAGAACCGATACGCAGTATTTT
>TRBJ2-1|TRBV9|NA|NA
CASSPGSVSYNEQFF
TGTGCCAGCAGCCCCGGTTCCGTCTCCTACAATGAGCAGTTCTTC
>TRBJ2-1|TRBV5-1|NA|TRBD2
CASSPGASGGNNEQFF
TGCGCCAGCAGCCCGGGGGCTAGCGGGGGGAACAATGAGCAGTTCTTC
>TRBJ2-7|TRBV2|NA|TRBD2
CATTPGLGSYEQYF
TGTGCCACTACGCCGGGACTAGGAAGCTACGAGCAGTACTTC
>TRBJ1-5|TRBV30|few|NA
CAWSDVGLNNQPQHF
TGTGCCTGGAGTGATGTGGGCCTGAACAATCAGCCCCAGCATTTT
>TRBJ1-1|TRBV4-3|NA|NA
CASSQLGGNTEAFF
TGCGCCAGCAGCCAACTAGGGGGGAACACTGAAGCTTTCTTT
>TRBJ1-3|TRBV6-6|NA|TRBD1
CASKRYRDREGNTIYF
TGTGCCAGCAAAAGGTACCGGGACAGGGAAGGAAACACCATATATTTT
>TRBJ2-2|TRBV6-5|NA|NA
CASSYTSDTGELFF
TGTGCCAGCAGTTACACTAGTGACACCGGGGAGCTGTTTTTT
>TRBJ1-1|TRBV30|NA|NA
CAWEGGSLVTEAFF
TGTGCCTGGGAAGGAGGGAGTTTGGTCACTGAAGCTTTCTTT